This T cell receptor beta chain was obtained from a study of beta chain features in type 1 diabetes. The V gene end was trimmed by 3 bases and the J gene end by 4 bases; junction bases not matched to a gene: 1. Germline V gene data show CDR1 as LNHDA and CDR2 as SQIVND (reference sequence). The CDR3 runs to 13 residues. Sorting with CD45RO/CCR7/CD25/CD127/CD95/CD27 yielded naive, central memory, regulatory and stem-like memory CD4+ cells. The study reverse transcribed the entire isolated RNA, so it sequenced expressed TCRB transcripts. The data were produced by immunoSEQ multiplex PCR, yet TCRdb's version contains in-frame clones alone and is incomplete. The table includes a few hundred thousand clones, over 8.5% detected once.

This TCR was sampled from a woman under 30 in good health. Sequenced input: naive CD4+ T cells from blood. The chain employs TRBV19 and TRBJ2-5, with 8 bases aligning to TRBD2. The CDR3 spells CASSIAGGETQYF. The CDR3 bases are TGTGCCAGTAGTATTGCGGGAGGAGAGACCCAGTACTTC. The full variable domain, with the rest looked up from reference TRBV19 and TRBJ2-5, is DGGITQSPKYLFRKEGQNVTLSCEQNLNHDAMYWYRQDPGQGLRLIYYSQIVNDFQKGDIAEGYSVSREKKESFPLTVTSAQKNPTAFYLCASSIAGGETQYFGPGTRLLVL.